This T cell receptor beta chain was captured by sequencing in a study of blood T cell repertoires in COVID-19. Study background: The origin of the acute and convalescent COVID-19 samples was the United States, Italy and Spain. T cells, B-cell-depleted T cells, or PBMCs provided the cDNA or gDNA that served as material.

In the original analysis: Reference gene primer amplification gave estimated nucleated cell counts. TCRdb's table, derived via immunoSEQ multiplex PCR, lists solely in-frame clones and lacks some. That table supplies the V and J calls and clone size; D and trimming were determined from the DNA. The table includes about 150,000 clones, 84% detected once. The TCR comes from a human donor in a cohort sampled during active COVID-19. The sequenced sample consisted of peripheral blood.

The CDR3 protein is CASKSLADTGELFF. The CDR3 nucleotides read TGCGCCAGCAAAAGCCTAGCGGACACCGGGGAGCTGTTTTTT. V is TRBV5-1 and J is TRBJ2-2; 7 bases line up with TRBD2. This CDR3 has 14 residues. The germline gives CDR1 SGHRS, CDR2 YFSETQ. J lost 3 bases, V lost 6 bases, and 5 bases had no gene match.